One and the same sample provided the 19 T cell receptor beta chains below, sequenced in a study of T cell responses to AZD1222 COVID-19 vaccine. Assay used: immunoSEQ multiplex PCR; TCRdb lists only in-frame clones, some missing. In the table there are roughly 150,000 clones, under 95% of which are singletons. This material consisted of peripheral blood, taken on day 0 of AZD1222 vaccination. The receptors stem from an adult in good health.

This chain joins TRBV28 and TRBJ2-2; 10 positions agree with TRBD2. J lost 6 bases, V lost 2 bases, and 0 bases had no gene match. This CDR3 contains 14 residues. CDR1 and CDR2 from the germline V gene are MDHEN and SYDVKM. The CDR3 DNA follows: TGTGCCAGCAGTTTACTAGCGGGAGCCGGGGAGCTGTTTTTT. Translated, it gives CASSLLAGAGELFF.

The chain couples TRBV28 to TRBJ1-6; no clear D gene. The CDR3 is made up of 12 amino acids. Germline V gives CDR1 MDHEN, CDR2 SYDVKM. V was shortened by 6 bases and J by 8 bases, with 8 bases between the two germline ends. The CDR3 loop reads CASRAAHSPLHF. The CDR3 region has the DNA TGTGCCAGCAGGGCCGCCCATTCACCCCTCCACTTT.

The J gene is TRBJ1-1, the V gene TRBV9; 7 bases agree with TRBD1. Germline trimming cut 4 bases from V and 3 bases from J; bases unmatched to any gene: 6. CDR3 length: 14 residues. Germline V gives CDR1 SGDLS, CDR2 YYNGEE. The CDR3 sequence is CASSPRGQYTEAFF. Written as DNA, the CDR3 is TGTGCCAGCAGCCCACGGGGACAGTACACTGAAGCTTTCTTT. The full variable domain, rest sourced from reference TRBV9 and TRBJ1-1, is DSGVTQTPKHLITATGQRVTLRCSPRSGDLSVYWYQQSLDQGLQFLIQYYNGEERAKGNILERFSAQQFPDLHSELNLSSLELGDSALYFCASSPRGQYTEAFFGQGTRLTVV.

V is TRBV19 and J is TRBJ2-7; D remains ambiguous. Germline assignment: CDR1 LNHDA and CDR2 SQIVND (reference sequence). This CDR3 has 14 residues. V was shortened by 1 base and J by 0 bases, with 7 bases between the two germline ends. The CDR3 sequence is CASSIVRTSYEQYF. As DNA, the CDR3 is TGTGCCAGTAGTATAGTACGGACCTCCTACGAGCAGTACTTC.

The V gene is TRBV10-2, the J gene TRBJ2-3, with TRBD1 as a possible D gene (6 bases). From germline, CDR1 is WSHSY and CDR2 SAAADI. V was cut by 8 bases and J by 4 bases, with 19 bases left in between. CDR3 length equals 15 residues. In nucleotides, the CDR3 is TGCGCCAGCGCCCGTTCAGGGGCGGTCGCAGATACGCAGTATTTT. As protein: CASARSGAVADTQYF.

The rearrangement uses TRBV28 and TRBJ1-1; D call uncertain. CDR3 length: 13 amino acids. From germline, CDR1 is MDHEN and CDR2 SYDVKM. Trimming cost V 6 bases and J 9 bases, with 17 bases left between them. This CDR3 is CASSSDRIRQAFF. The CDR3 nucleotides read TGTGCCAGCAGCTCGGACCGGATAAGGCAAGCTTTCTTT. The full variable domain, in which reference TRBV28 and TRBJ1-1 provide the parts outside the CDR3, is DVKVTQSSRYLVKRTGEKVFLECVQDMDHENMFWYRQDPGLGLRLIYFSYDVKMKEKGDIPEGYSVSREKKERFSLILESASTNQTSMYLCASSSDRIRQAFFGQGTRLTVV.

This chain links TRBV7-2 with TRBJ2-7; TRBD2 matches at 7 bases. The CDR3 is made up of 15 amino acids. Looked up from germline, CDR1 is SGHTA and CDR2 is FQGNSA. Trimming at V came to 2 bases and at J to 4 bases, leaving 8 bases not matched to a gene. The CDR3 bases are TGTGCCAGCAGCTTACTGGCGGGAGACCTATACGAGCAGTACTTC. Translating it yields CASSLLAGDLYEQYF.

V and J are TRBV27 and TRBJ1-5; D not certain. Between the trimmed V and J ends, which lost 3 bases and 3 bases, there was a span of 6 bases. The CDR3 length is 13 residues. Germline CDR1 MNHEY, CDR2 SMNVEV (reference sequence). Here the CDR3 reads CASSLFANQPQHF. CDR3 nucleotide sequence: TGTGCCAGCAGTTTGTTTGCCAATCAGCCCCAGCATTTT.

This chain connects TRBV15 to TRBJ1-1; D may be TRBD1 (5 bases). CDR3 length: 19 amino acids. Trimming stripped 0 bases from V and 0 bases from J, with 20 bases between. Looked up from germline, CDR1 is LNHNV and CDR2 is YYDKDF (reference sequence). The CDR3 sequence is CATSRDRGQGLFMNTEAFF. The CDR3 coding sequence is TGTGCCACCAGCAGAGATCGAGGGCAGGGCCTGTTCATGAACACTGAAGCTTTCTTT.

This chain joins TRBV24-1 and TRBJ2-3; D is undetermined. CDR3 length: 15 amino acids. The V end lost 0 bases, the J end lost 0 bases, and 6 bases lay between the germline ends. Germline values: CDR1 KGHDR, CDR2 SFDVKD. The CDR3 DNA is TGTGCCACCAGTGATTTGGAGGATAGCACAGATACGCAGTATTTT. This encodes CATSDLEDSTDTQYF.

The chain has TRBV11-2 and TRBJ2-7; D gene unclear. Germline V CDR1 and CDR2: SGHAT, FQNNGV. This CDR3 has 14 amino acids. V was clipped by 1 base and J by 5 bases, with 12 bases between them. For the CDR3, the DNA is TGTGCCAGCAGCTTAGGGCTCACAGTGGACGAGCAGTACTTC. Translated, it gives CASSLGLTVDEQYF.

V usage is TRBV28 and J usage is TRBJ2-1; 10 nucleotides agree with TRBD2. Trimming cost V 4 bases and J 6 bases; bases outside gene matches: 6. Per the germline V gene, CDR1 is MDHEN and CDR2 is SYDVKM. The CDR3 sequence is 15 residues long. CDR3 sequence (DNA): TGTGCCAGCAGTTCCATAGCGGGGGGCGTCAATGAGCAGTTCTTC. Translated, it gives CASSSIAGGVNEQFF.

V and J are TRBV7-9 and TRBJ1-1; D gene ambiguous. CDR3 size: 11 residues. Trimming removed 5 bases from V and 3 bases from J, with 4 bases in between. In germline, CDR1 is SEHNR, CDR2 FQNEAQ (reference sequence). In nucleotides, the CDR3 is TGTGCCAGCAGCCAGGACACTGAAGCTTTCTTT. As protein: CASSQDTEAFF.

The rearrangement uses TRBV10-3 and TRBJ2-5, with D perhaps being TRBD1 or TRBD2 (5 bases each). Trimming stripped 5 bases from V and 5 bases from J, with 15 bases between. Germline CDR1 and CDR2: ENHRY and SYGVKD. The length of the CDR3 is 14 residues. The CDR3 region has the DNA TGTGCCATCAGTTCCCCAGGGTCGGGGGAGACCCAGTACTTC. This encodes CAISSPGSGETQYF.

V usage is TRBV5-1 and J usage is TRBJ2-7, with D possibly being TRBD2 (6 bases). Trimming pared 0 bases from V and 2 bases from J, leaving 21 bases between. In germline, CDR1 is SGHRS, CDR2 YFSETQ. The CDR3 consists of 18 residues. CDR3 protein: CASSLGRGLGKTAYEQYF. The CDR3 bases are TGCGCCAGCAGCTTGGGGAGGGGTTTGGGGAAAACAGCCTACGAGCAGTACTTC.

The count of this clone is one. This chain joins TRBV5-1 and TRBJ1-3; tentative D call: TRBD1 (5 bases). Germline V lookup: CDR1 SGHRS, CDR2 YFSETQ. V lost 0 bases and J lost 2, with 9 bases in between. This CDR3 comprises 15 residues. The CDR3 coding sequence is TGCGCCAGCAGCTTGGTGTCAGGGACTGGAAACACCATATATTTT. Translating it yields CASSLVSGTGNTIYF.

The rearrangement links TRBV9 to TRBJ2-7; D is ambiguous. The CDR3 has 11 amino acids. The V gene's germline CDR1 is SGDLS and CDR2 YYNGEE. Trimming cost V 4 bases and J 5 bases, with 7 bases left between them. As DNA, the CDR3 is TGTGCCAGCAGCACTGGAGACGAGCAGTACTTC. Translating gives CASSTGDEQYF.

CDR3 bases: TGCGCCAGCAGCCCGGGACTAGCGGGAGGCGAGCAGTTCTTC. This translates into CASSPGLAGGEQFF. This chain uses TRBV4-3 with TRBJ2-1; 15 nucleotides align to TRBD2. Per germline, CDR1 LGHNA and CDR2 YSLEER. J was trimmed by 10 bases and V by 4 bases; bases with no gene match: 2. The length of the CDR3 is 14 residues.

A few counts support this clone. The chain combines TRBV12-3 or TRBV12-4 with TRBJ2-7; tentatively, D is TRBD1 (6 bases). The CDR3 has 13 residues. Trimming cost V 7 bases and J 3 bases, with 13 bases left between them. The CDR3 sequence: CASTVDRNYEQYF. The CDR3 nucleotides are TGTGCCAGCACCGTGGACAGAAACTACGAGCAGTACTTC.